Shown below are 14 T cell receptor beta chains from a single sample sequenced in a study of cytomegalovirus exposure and HLA in healthy donors. It was with 60 Vbeta and 13 Jbeta primers that the PCR ran. Assay: immunoSEQ multiplex PCR; the TCRdb copy retains only in-frame clones and omits some. The data contain about 160,000 clones, around three quarters of them singletons. The specimen sequenced was PBMCs. Receptors originate from a man younger than 45 in good health and CMV-seropositive.

The rearrangement links TRBV29-1 to TRBJ1-1; 7 bases align to TRBD1. Germline trimming cut 6 bases from V and 0 bases from J; bases unmatched to any gene: 4. This CDR3 contains 13 residues. Germline V lookup: CDR1 SQVTM, CDR2 ANQGSEA. The CDR3 region is CSVGTVLNTEAFF. The CDR3 DNA is TGCAGCGTAGGGACAGTTTTGAACACTGAAGCTTTCTTT.

This CDR3 reads CASSMTGGTGEAFF. Written as DNA, the CDR3 is TGTGCCAGTAGTATGACAGGGGGGACCGGTGAAGCTTTCTTT. This chain uses TRBV19 with TRBJ1-1, with 9 positions matching TRBD1. The V and J ends lost 3 bases and 7 bases, in that order; junction bases with no gene match: 6. Per germline, CDR1 LNHDA and CDR2 SQIVND (reference sequence). This CDR3 is 14 amino acids long.

The CDR3 coding sequence is TGTGCCAGCAGTCTTGGGGACAGGGGGAATCAGCCCCAGCATTTT. Translating gives CASSLGDRGNQPQHF. The chain couples TRBV28 to TRBJ1-5; TRBD1 agrees at 11 bases. The ends lost 5 bases at V and 4 bases at J; junction bases unmatched: 4. The length of the CDR3 is 15 residues. The germline V gene has CDR1 MDHEN and CDR2 SYDVKM.

This rearrangement joins TRBV4-2 to TRBJ2-2; D gene uncertain. This CDR3 has 14 residues. V was cut by 0 bases and J by 7 bases, with 9 bases left in between. The germline V gene has CDR1 LGHNA and CDR2 YNFKEQ. The CDR3 DNA is TGTGCCAGCAGCCAAGATCGAGCAGGCGGGGAGCTGTTTTTT. It encodes CASSQDRAGGELFF.

The chain joins TRBV5-1 to TRBJ2-2; tentative D call: TRBD1 (5 bases). The CDR3 consists of 15 residues. Trimming cost V 0 bases and J 5 bases, with 11 bases left between them. Germline values: CDR1 SGHRS, CDR2 YFSETQ. CDR3 nucleotides: TGCGCCAGCAGCTTGGCGCAGGGAAAAACCGGGGAGCTGTTTTTT. This sequence encodes CASSLAQGKTGELFF. The full variable domain, its missing parts supplied by reference TRBV5-1 and TRBJ2-2, is KAGVTQTPRYLIKTRGQQVTLSCSPISGHRSVSWYQQTPGQGLQFLFEYFSETQRNKGNFPGRFSGRQFSNSRSEMNVSTLELGDSALYLCASSLAQGKTGELFFGEGSRLTVL.

The V gene is TRBV7-6, the J gene TRBJ2-7; 10 nucleotides agree with TRBD1. There are 17 residues in the CDR3. J lost 5 bases, V lost 4 bases, and 14 bases had no gene match. In germline, CDR1 is SGHVS, CDR2 FNYEAQ. The CDR3 DNA follows: TGTGCCAGCAGCTCCCAACCACGGACAGGGGGGGTCAACGAGCAGTACTTC. As protein: CASSSQPRTGGVNEQYF. Based on the CDR3 plus reference TRBV7-6 and TRBJ2-7, the full variable domain is GAGVSQSPRYKVTKRGQDVALRCDPISGHVSLYWYRQALGQGPEFLTYFNYEAQQDKSGLPNDRFSAERPEGSISTLTIQRTEQRDSAMYRCASSSQPRTGGVNEQYFGPGTRLTVT.

This chain uses TRBV10-2 with TRBJ1-4; D may be TRBD1 (6 bases). The CDR3 has 14 residues. Per the germline V gene, CDR1 is WSHSY and CDR2 is SAAADI. Trimming pared 8 bases from V and 7 bases from J, leaving 17 bases between. The CDR3 DNA sequence: TGCGCCAGCTCCGGGGCGGGGGGCGGTGAAAAACTGTTTTTT. Amino acids: CASSGAGGGEKLFF.

The rearrangement joins TRBV5-1 to TRBJ2-2; D not certain. Trimming stripped 2 bases from V and 3 bases from J, with 14 bases between. The CDR3 sequence is 16 residues long. Germline CDR1 SGHRS, CDR2 YFSETQ. Written as DNA, the CDR3 is TGCGCCAGCAGCTTTGCCCTCCGGCAGGACACCGGGGAGCTGTTTTTT. It translates to CASSFALRQDTGELFF.

The chain has TRBV7-6 and TRBJ1-2; possible D gene TRBD1, 5 bases. Trimming stripped 1 base from V and 10 bases from J, with 10 bases between. The CDR3 contains 12 residues. Germline V lookup: CDR1 SGHVS, CDR2 FNYEAQ. The CDR3 here is CASSLVQGPYTF. CDR3 DNA sequence: TGTGCCAGCAGCTTAGTCCAGGGTCCCTACACCTTC.

The J gene is TRBJ2-5, the V gene TRBV29-1, with D possibly matching TRBD1 (7 bases). Trimming shortened V by 4 bases and J by 1 base, and 16 bases separated the two germline ends. The CDR3 has 15 residues. Germline V gene lookup returns CDR1 SQVTM and CDR2 ANQGSEA. CDR3 residues: CSVAGGWGPQETQYF. DNA for the CDR3: TGCAGCGTTGCAGGGGGGTGGGGACCCCAAGAGACCCAGTACTTC.

This chain connects TRBV7-2 to TRBJ1-5, with 9 positions matching TRBD1. The V and J ends lost 1 base and 6 bases, in that order; junction bases with no gene match: 10. Germline values: CDR1 SGHTA, CDR2 FQGNSA. This CDR3 is built from 17 residues. CDR3 nucleotide sequence: TGTGCCAGCAGCTTAGGACCACAGGGGGCCCGAACTCAGCCCCAGCATTTT. Translating it yields CASSLGPQGARTQPQHF.

This clone was seen a few times. The chain carries TRBV2 and TRBJ2-7; 8 bases match TRBD1. Germline lookup yields CDR1 SNHLY and CDR2 FYNNEI. V gave up 8 bases and J gave up 5 bases; unmatched junction bases: 5. The length of the CDR3 is 12 residues. CDR3 amino acids: CASEDRVDEQYF. CDR3 coding DNA: TGTGCCAGCGAGGACAGGGTGGACGAGCAGTACTTC.

The chain links TRBV2 to TRBJ1-2; TRBD1 matches at 8 bases. The CDR3 is 14 residues long. V gave up 7 bases and J gave up 4 bases; unmatched junction bases: 8. The V gene's germline CDR1 is SNHLY and CDR2 FYNNEI. The CDR3 region is CASTLGTGGYGYTF. The CDR3 DNA reads as TGTGCCAGCACCCTCGGGACAGGTGGCTATGGCTACACCTTC.

This clone is a singleton in its sample. The chain is built from TRBV10-3 and TRBJ1-4; no clear D. Trimming took 3 bases from V and 5 from J, leaving 7 bases between them. The CDR3 contains 13 residues. Germline CDR1 ENHRY, CDR2 SYGVKD. The DNA for the CDR3 is TGTGCCATCAGTGAAGACGGGAATGAAAAACTGTTTTTT. Translation gives CAISEDGNEKLFF.